Listed below are T cell receptor beta chains from one sample, sequenced in a study of blood T cell repertoires in COVID-19. Some clones are missing from TCRdb's copy, which holds only in-frame ones; the method was immunoSEQ multiplex PCR. The table includes approximately 74,000 clones, under 95% detected once. The source material was peripheral blood. The receptors were sampled from a woman in her fifties or sixties with active COVID-19. Both conserved end residues are part of each CDR3. A D gene is named only where the DNA matches it firmly. Clone size is not always given. Where it is, it says once, few, many or a class for expanded clones.

D gene	V gene	clone size	J gene	CDR3 DNA	CDR3 protein
TRBD1	TRBV5-1	NA	TRBJ2-7	TGCGCCAGCAGTGGAAATGGACAGGCCGGGATGGACGAGCAGTACTTC	CASSGNGQAGMDEQYF
NA	TRBV4-1	NA	TRBJ1-3	TGCGCCAGCAGCCAAGATGGGCAGGGGATAAACGCTGGAAACACCATATATTTT	CASSQDGQGINAGNTIYF
NA	TRBV28	NA	TRBJ2-7	TGTGCCAGCAGTTTAATTGGCAGGGGCGAGCAGTACTTC	CASSLIGRGEQYF
NA	TRBV28	NA	TRBJ1-2	TGTGCCAGCAGCAGCGGGCCGACAGGCTACACCTTC	CASSSGPTGYTF
NA	TRBV19	NA	TRBJ2-1	TGTGCCAGTAGTACTCAATTGACTACCCCCTCCTACAATGAGCAGTTCTTC	CASSTQLTTPSYNEQFF
TRBD1	TRBV30	NA	TRBJ2-3	TGTGCCTGCCCCGAAGGGGGCCTAACAGATACGCAGTATTTT	CACPEGGLTDTQYF
TRBD1	TRBV28	NA	TRBJ2-7	TGTGCCAGCAGTTCGGCCGGGACAGGGATCGACGAGCAGTACTTC	CASSSAGTGIDEQYF
NA	TRBV4-1	NA	TRBJ1-1	TGCGCCAGCAGCCAAGATTTAAATAGAAACACTGAAGCTTTCTTT	CASSQDLNRNTEAFF
NA	TRBV5-6	NA	TRBJ1-4	TGTGCCAGCAGCCCGGCCGGGGAACGGACTGCTAATGAAAAACTGTTTTTT	CASSPAGERTANEKLFF
NA	TRBV2	NA	TRBJ2-1	TGTGCCAGCAGATACAACACGAACGACAATGAGCAGTTCTTC	CASRYNTNDNEQFF
TRBD1	TRBV19	NA	TRBJ1-4	TGTGCCAGTAGTACCCGGACAGGGGGCCTTGGAGCTAATGAAAAACTGTTTTTT	CASSTRTGGLGANEKLFF
NA	TRBV25-1	NA	TRBJ2-7	TGTGCCAGCAGTGAATTAGGGGCGGGACGCCACTACGAGCAGTACTTC	CASSELGAGRHYEQYF
TRBD1	TRBV7-6	NA	TRBJ1-3	TGTGCCAGCAGCCCATACGACAGGGCTGAAGGAAACACCATATATTTT	CASSPYDRAEGNTIYF
TRBD2	TRBV10-3	NA	TRBJ2-3	TGTGCCATCAGCTTGGGACTAGCGGAGGGAGATACGCAGTATTTT	CAISLGLAEGDTQYF
TRBD2	TRBV24-1	NA	TRBJ2-1	TGTGCCACCAGTGGAAGGGAGGGCCATAACAATGAGCAGTTCTTC	CATSGREGHNNEQFF
TRBD1	TRBV5-1	NA	TRBJ1-2	TGCGCCAGCAGCTTGATTGATTCGGGGACAGGGAGCTATGGCTACACCTTC	CASSLIDSGTGSYGYTF
NA	TRBV28	NA	TRBJ1-2	TGTGCCAGCGGCGGACAGCCGAAGTTTCGCTACACCTTC	CASGGQPKFRYTF
TRBD1	TRBV2	NA	TRBJ2-7	TGTGCCAGCAGTGAGCAGGGACAGTCATCCTACGAGCAGTACTTC	CASSEQGQSSYEQYF
TRBD1	TRBV11-2	NA	TRBJ1-1	TGTGCCAGCAGCTTAGGGACAGGAGGAGGTATGAACACTGAAGCTTTCTTT	CASSLGTGGGMNTEAFF
NA	TRBV28	once	TRBJ1-4	TGTGCCAGCAAATCGGGTGCGGGTAATGAAAAACTGTTTTTT	CASKSGAGNEKLFF
TRBD2	TRBV27	NA	TRBJ2-1	TGTGCCAGCAGTTCTAGGACTAGCGGAACGGGTGAGCAGTTCTTC	CASSSRTSGTGEQFF
TRBD2	TRBV12-5	NA	TRBJ2-1	TGTGCTAGTGGTTTGGGACTAGCGGGGGAGTCCTACAATGAGCAGTTCTTC	CASGLGLAGESYNEQFF
NA	TRBV2	NA	TRBJ2-2	TGTGCCAGCAGTCAGGGGCCGAACACCGGGGAGCTGTTTTTT	CASSQGPNTGELFF
NA	TRBV3-1/TRBV3-2	few	TRBJ2-1	TGTGCCAGCAGCCGGTTCAGGTACAATGAGCAGTTCTTC	CASSRFRYNEQFF
TRBD1	TRBV18	NA	TRBJ2-7	TGTGCCAGCTCACCGCGGGACAGGGGTGCCTACGAGCAGTACTTC	CASSPRDRGAYEQYF
NA	TRBV19	NA	TRBJ2-7	TGTGCCAGTAGTATAGACGGAGGGTACGAGCAGTACTTC	CASSIDGGYEQYF
NA	TRBV19	NA	TRBJ2-1	TGTGCCAGTAGGACTACCGGGTCATACGAGCAGTTCTTC	CASRTTGSYEQFF
NA	TRBV5-4	few	TRBJ2-2	TGTGCCAGCAGCTTCAAAACCGGGGAGCTGTTTTTT	CASSFKTGELFF
NA	TRBV11-2	NA	TRBJ1-1	TGTGCCAGCAGCCCCAGCTCTACGGGAGTGCGTGCTTTCTTT	CASSPSSTGVRAFF
NA	TRBV5-1	few	TRBJ1-2	TGCGCCAGCAGCTTGGGACAGAGTAACTATGGCTACACCTTC	CASSLGQSNYGYTF
TRBD2	TRBV5-1	NA	TRBJ2-1	TGCGCCAGCAGCTTGGTCCTAGCGGGACACAATGAGCAGTTCTTC	CASSLVLAGHNEQFF
NA	TRBV10-1	NA	TRBJ2-2	TGCGCCAGCAGATCTTTAGCCACCGGGGAGCTGTTTTTT	CASRSLATGELFF
NA	TRBV29-1	NA	TRBJ1-3	TGCAGCGTTGTAGTCGGAAACACCATATATTTT	CSVVVGNTIYF
NA	TRBV6-5	NA	TRBJ2-2	TGTGCCAGCAGTTACTCGAGGGGGGAGCTGTTTTTT	CASSYSRGELFF
TRBD1	TRBV7-9	NA	TRBJ1-1	TGTGCCAGCAGCCGCGCGATTGGGGACAGGGCGGCCACTGAAGCTTTCTTT	CASSRAIGDRAATEAFF
TRBD1	TRBV7-7	NA	TRBJ2-1	TGTGCCAGCAGCACAGACAGGGGCAGTGAGCAGTTCTTC	CASSTDRGSEQFF
TRBD2	TRBV30	NA	TRBJ2-1	TGTGCCTGGGCGGTACCCCTTAGCGGGAGGGCCAATGAGCAGTTCTTC	CAWAVPLSGRANEQFF
TRBD1	TRBV27	NA	TRBJ1-3	TGTGCCAGCAGAGCCGACAGGGAAGGAAACACCATATATTTT	CASRADREGNTIYF
NA	TRBV6-2/TRBV6-3	NA	TRBJ1-5	TGTGCCAGCAGTTGGCAGATCAATCAGCCCCAGCATTTT	CASSWQINQPQHF
NA	TRBV5-5	few	TRBJ1-2	TGTGCCAGCAGCTTGGAGTGGGCAGATTCCTATGGCTACACCTTC	CASSLEWADSYGYTF
TRBD2	TRBV4-1	NA	TRBJ2-1	TGCGCCAGCAGCCGATGGGGACTAGCGGGAGGGAGGGGCAATGAGCAGTTCTTC	CASSRWGLAGGRGNEQFF
TRBD2	TRBV7-8	NA	TRBJ2-4	TGTGCCAGCAGCTTACGGACTAGCGGAAACATTCAGTACTTC	CASSLRTSGNIQYF
TRBD1	TRBV11-2	NA	TRBJ2-4	TGTGCCAGCAGCTTCAGGGGGACCAAAAACATTCAGTACTTC	CASSFRGTKNIQYF
NA	TRBV18	NA	TRBJ1-6	TGTGCCAGCTCCGCGGACAGCAGGTCGACACCCCTCCACTTT	CASSADSRSTPLHF
NA	TRBV21-1	NA	TRBJ1-1	TGTGCCAGCAGCAAATCCGGTAGAGGGAAGGGCACTGAAGCTTTCTTT	CASSKSGRGKGTEAFF
TRBD1	TRBV11-2	NA	TRBJ1-1	TGTGCCAGCAGCTCTAACAGGGGGCTTATGGACACTGAAGCTTTCTTT	CASSSNRGLMDTEAFF
TRBD2	TRBV3-1/TRBV3-2	NA	TRBJ2-3	TGTGCCAGCAGCGCCCGGGGGACTAGCGGGAGGAGGATCTATTTTGATACGCAGTATTTT	CASSARGTSGRRIYFDTQYF
TRBD1	TRBV5-6	NA	TRBJ1-3	TGTGCCAGCAGCTTGGTCGGGACAGGGTCCGGAAACACCATATATTTT	CASSLVGTGSGNTIYF
NA	TRBV28	NA	TRBJ1-2	TGTGCCAGCAGGCCTGGGACAACGTATGGCTACACCTTC	CASRPGTTYGYTF
TRBD2	TRBV19	NA	TRBJ2-7	TGTGCCAGTAGCTCCGTCGGGACTAGCGGGACCTACGAGCAGTACTTC	CASSSVGTSGTYEQYF
TRBD1	TRBV5-1	once	TRBJ2-7	TGCGCCAGCAGTCCGGGACAGGGGGCTTACTACGAGCAGTACTTC	CASSPGQGAYYEQYF
TRBD1	TRBV7-9	NA	TRBJ1-4	TGTGCCAGCAGCATTGGACAGGGCCCGGACGAAAAACTGTTTTTT	CASSIGQGPDEKLFF
NA	TRBV10-3	NA	TRBJ1-1	TGTGCCATCAGAAAGACAGGCTTTGAAGCTTTCTTT	CAIRKTGFEAFF
NA	TRBV6-1	few	TRBJ2-5	TGTGCCAGCAGTGAGGTGGGTGGCCTCGGGGAGACCCAGTACTTC	CASSEVGGLGETQYF
TRBD1	TRBV6-6	few	TRBJ1-6	TGTGCCAGCAGCTCCCACAGGGGAAGCAGGAACTCCTATAATTCACCCCTCCACTTT	CASSSHRGSRNSYNSPLHF
NA	TRBV11-2	NA	TRBJ2-5	TGTGCCAGCAGCTTAGTCGGTCAGGAAGAGACCCAGTACTTC	CASSLVGQEETQYF
TRBD1	TRBV7-2	NA	TRBJ1-2	TGTGCCAGCAGCTTAGGCCCACGGGGGGACAGGGGTAACTATGGCTACACCTTC	CASSLGPRGDRGNYGYTF